The text below deals with one T cell receptor (beta chain). What it binds is unknown. Vbeta (60) and Jbeta (13) primers were used in the PCR. Clones were sequenced by immunoSEQ multiplex PCR, and TCRdb holds only the in-frame ones, with some missing. The data show about 180,000 clones, roughly 77% seen once. This sample is part of a study of cytomegalovirus exposure and HLA in healthy donors. Study-wide context: Unique TCRs from HLA-typed donors, 85 million to 100 million of them, were held in an early data release. Study-wide points: Analysis performed later found roughly 17,000 TCR beta sequences associated with HLA alleles at 0.05 false discovery rate. There were some public TCRs occurring in many donors, but most TCR sequences were rare. Later analysis placed DRB1 highest and HLA-C lowest in TCR association rates, which differed by HLA locus.

The CDR3 extends over 12 amino acids. V was pared by 3 bases and J by 10 bases, with 11 bases between. Germline V CDR1 and CDR2: SGHRS, YFSETQ. The V gene is TRBV5-1, the J gene TRBJ2-1; maybe TRBD2 (5 bases). Material: PBMCs. This TCR was sampled from a woman in her 30s in good health and CMV-seropositive. CDR3 loop: CASSYTPGEQFF. The DNA of the CDR3 is TGCGCCAGCAGCTATACTCCGGGGGAGCAGTTCTTC.